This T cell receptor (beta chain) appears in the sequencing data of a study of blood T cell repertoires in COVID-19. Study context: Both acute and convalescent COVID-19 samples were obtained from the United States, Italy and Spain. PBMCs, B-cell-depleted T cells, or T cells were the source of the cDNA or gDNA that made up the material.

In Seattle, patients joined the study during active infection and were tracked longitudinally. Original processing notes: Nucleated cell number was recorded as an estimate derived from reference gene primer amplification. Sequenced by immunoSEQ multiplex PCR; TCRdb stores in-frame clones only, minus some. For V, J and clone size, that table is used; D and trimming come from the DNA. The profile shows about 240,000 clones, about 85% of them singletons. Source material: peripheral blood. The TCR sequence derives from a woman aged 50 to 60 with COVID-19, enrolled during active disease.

The CDR3 loop reads CASSQGGTGYEKLFF. The CDR3 DNA follows: TGTGCCAGCAGCCAAGGAGGGACAGGGTATGAAAAACTGTTTTTT. The chain joins TRBV14 to TRBJ1-4, with TRBD1 matching 9 bases. Germline CDR1 SGHDN, CDR2 FVKESK. J gave up 6 bases and V 1 base, and 3 bases lay outside the gene matches. The CDR3 is 15 residues long.